The clone carrying this TCR beta chain was seen only a few times. Its antigen is not known. PCR was performed a second time for about 7 to 11 cycles using a sample-barcoded 5' primer and a J-beta primer mix. The template-switch adaptor, which had 12 random nucleotides, put a tag on each cDNA molecule. TCRdb fed the 5' RACE reads into MiXCR, producing one record per CDR3 protein. The sample consists of 600,000 or so distinct CDR3 sequences, 20% to 25% of them appearing once. The data are from a study of blood T cells in healthy people across ages. Broader study findings: Donor CMV status, an unknown factor, possibly confounded changes in expanded clonotypes. TCR beta diversity correlated strongly with naive T cell percentage.

Healthy Caucasian individuals from Russia aged about 6 to 90 were enrolled as donors. The CDR3 has 16 residues. In germline, CDR1 is ENHRY, CDR2 SYGVKD. Losses at the gene ends were 3 bases for V and 3 bases for J; bases not matched to a gene: 6. The specimen was blood. The chain recombines TRBV10-3 with TRBJ2-3, with 10 positions matching TRBD2. This TCR was recovered from a man between 65 and 85 years old in good health. CDR3 bases: TGTGCCATCAGTGACGCTAGCGGGAGTGGGACAGATACGCAGTATTTT. It yields the protein CAISDASGSGTDTQYF.